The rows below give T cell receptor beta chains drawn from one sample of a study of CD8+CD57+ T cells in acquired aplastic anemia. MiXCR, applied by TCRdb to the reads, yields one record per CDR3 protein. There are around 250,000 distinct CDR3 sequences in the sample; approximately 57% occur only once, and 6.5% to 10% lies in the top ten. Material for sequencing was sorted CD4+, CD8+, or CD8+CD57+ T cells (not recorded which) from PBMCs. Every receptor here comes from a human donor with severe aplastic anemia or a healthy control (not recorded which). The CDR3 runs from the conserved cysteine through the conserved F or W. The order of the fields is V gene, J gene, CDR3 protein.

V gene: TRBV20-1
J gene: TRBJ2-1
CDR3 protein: CSAPGLYNEQFF

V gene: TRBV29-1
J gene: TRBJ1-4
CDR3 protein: CSVEGTGDAEKLFF

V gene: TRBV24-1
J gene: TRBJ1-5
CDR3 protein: CATSQTGGGQPQHF

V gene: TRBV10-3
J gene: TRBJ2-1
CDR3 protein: CAISAEAGPYNEQFF

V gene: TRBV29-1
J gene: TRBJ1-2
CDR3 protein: CSVNLWGSNYGYTF

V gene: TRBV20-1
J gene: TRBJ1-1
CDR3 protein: CSARGRGIEAFF

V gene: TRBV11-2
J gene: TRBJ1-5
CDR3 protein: CASSWGDRGNQPQHF

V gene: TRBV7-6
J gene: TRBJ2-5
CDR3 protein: CASSLAQGWRETQYF

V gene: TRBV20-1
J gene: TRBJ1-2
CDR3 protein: CSAGSGPSDGYTF

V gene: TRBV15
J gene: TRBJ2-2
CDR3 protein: CATSRPQTTGGELFF

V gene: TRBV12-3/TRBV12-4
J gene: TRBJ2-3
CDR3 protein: CASSFTPPLTDTQYF

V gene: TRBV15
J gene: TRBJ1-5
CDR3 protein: CATSRERAGRQPQHF

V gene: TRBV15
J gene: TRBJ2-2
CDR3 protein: CATSTAKGPGNTGELFF

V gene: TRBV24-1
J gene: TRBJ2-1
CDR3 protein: CATSEHRSNEQFF

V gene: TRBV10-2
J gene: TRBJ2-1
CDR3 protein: CASSDDYRTSYNEQFF

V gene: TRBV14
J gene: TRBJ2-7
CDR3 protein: CASSPIWTGVNHEQYF

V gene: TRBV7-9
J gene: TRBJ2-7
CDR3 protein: CASSFRDRASF

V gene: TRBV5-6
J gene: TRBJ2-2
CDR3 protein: CASSLQRGAVNTGELFF

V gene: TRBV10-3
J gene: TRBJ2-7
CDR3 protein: CAISESKAGSYEQYF

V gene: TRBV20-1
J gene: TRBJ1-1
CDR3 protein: CSAGTRRVETEAFF

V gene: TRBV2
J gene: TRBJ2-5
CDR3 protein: CASSSDWVGETQYF

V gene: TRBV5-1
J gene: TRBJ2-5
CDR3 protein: CASSLALSGMETQYF

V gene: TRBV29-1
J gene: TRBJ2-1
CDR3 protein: CSVDGQGAGEQFF

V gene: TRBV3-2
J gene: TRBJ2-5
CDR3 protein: CASSQDEPPHSQETQYF

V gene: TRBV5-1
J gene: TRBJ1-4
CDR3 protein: CASSLGAGNEKLFF

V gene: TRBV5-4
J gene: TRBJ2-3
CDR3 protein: CASSHGGAAGSTDTQYF

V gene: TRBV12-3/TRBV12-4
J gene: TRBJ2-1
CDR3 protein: CASREGNSEQFF

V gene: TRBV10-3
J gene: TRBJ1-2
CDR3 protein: CAISEGTVNYGYTF

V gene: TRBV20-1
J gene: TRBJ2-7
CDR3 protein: CSASTGGTTSF

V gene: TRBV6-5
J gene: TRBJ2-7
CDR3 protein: CASSFRTGGRYEQYF

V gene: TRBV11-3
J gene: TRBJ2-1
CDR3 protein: CASSSGPIYNEQFF

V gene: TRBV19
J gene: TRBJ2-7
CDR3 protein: CASSLRDSPWKQYF

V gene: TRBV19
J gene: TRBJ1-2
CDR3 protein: CASSIGGGNYGYTF

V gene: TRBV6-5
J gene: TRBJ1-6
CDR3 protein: CASRSPGTGTSPLHF

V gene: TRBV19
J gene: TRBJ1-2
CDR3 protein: CASSILANYGYTF

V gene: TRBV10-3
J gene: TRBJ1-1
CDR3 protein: CAISAQGTEAFF